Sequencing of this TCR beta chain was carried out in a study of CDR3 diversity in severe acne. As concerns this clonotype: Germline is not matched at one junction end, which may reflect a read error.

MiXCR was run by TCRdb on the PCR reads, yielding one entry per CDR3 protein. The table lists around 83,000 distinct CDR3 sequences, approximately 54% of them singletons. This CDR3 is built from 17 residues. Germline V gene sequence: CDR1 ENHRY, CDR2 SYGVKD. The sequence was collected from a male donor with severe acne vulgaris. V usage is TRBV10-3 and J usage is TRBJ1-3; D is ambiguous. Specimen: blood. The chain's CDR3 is CASSEAGPAGYGYTIYF. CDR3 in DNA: TGTGCCAGCAGTGAAGCTGGGCCAGCAGGTTATGGCTACACCATATATTTT.